The 17 T cell receptor beta chains reported below all come from one sample, sequenced in a study of identical twins. TCRdb redid the calling of the 5' RACE reads with MiXCR, one entry per CDR3 protein. In the table there are 400,000 to 550,000 distinct CDR3 sequences, roughly a fifth of which are singletons. The same sample was also studied in work on T cells expressing NK-cell markers.

The material sequenced was CD4+ T cells sorted from blood. All receptors come from a woman under 30 in good health.

This clonotype was seen a few times. The chain carries TRBV20-1 and TRBJ2-7; a possible D gene is TRBD2 (6 bases). This CDR3 region has 14 residues. CDR1 is DFQATT and CDR2 is SNEGSKA in the germline V gene (reference sequence). V lost 5 bases to trimming and J lost 0 bases, with 14 bases between them. CDR3 loop: CSARPGLLSYEQYF. CDR3 coding DNA: TGCAGTGCTCGTCCGGGACTGCTCTCCTACGAGCAGTACTTC.

The chain combines TRBV3-1 with TRBJ2-3; D unclear. This CDR3 is built from 17 residues. Trimming pared 4 bases from V and 0 bases from J, leaving 17 bases between. Looked up from germline, CDR1 is LGHDT and CDR2 is YNNKEL (reference sequence). DNA of the CDR3: TGTGCCAGCAGCCCGTCCCCCGCCAGCACTAGCACAGATACGCAGTATTTT. It specifies CASSPSPASTSTDTQYF.

This clonotype was seen ten or more times. The gene calls are TRBV5-6 and TRBJ2-3; D is unclear. CDR1 SGHDT and CDR2 YYEEEE come from the germline V gene. This CDR3 region has 11 residues. The V gene lost 10 bases and the J gene lost 8 bases, with 14 bases spanning the gap. The CDR3 region has the DNA TGTGCCGCACGACCTAAGTTTACGCAGTATTTT. Its translation: CAARPKFTQYF.

The chain carries TRBV12-3 or TRBV12-4 and TRBJ2-3; 7 bases line up with TRBD2. The ends lost 2 bases at V and 3 bases at J; junction bases unmatched: 2. This CDR3 has 14 residues. The CDR3 loop reads CASSLRRETDTQYF. DNA for the CDR3: TGTGCCAGCAGTTTACGGCGGGAGACAGATACGCAGTATTTT.

The chain is built from TRBV19 and TRBJ1-3; D remains ambiguous. CDR1 and CDR2 from the germline V gene are LNHDA and SQIVND (reference sequence). Trimming stripped 5 bases from V and 3 bases from J, with 14 bases between. This CDR3 has 15 amino acids. CDR3 DNA: TGTGCCAGTAGTTCCAGTATGGGAGGTGGAAACACCATATATTTT. Protein: CASSSSMGGGNTIYF. Full variable domain (rest looked up from reference TRBV19 and TRBJ1-3): DGGITQSPKYLFRKEGQNVTLSCEQNLNHDAMYWYRQDPGQGLRLIYYSQIVNDFQKGDIAEGYSVSREKKESFPLTVTSAQKNPTAFYLCASSSSMGGGNTIYFGEGSWLTVV.

The CDR3 bases are TGCGCCAGCAGCCATGCAGCGGAGGACTACAATGAGCAGTTCTTC. Translation gives CASSHAAEDYNEQFF. This chain uses TRBV5-1 with TRBJ2-1; D perhaps matches TRBD2 (5 bases). V was pared by 4 bases and J by 3 bases, with 14 bases between. Looked up from germline, CDR1 is SGHRS and CDR2 is YFSETQ. The CDR3 is made up of 15 amino acids.

The chain recombines TRBV3-1 with TRBJ2-7; 9 positions match TRBD2. The CDR3 is 16 amino acids. J lost 4 bases, V lost 4 bases, and 11 bases had no gene match. Germline V gene sequence: CDR1 LGHDT, CDR2 YNNKEL (reference sequence). The CDR3 DNA is TGTGCCAGCAGCCTCCGGGATAGCGGGGGATTGTACGAGCAGTACTTC. It encodes CASSLRDSGGLYEQYF.

V usage is TRBV3-1 and J usage is TRBJ1-2, with 8 positions matching TRBD1. Trimming removed 6 bases from V and 3 bases from J; junction bases left unmatched: 9. The CDR3 is 15 amino acids. Per germline, CDR1 LGHDT and CDR2 YNNKEL (reference sequence). CDR3: CASRQDREPHYGYTF. CDR3 bases: TGTGCCAGCAGGCAGGACAGGGAACCTCACTATGGCTACACCTTC. Looking up the rest from reference TRBV3-1 and TRBJ1-2 gives the full variable domain: DTAVSQTPKYLVTQMGNDKSIKCEQNLGHDTMYWYKQDSKKFLKIMFSYNNKELIINETVPNRFSPKSPDKAHLNLHINSLELGDSAVYFCASRQDREPHYGYTFGSGTRLTVV.

The chain links TRBV5-5 to TRBJ1-1, with 7 bases matching TRBD1. Germline CDR1 SGHKS, CDR2 YYEKEE (reference sequence). With V trimmed by 6 bases and J by 2 bases, 7 bases remained unmatched. There are 14 residues in the CDR3. In nucleotides, the CDR3 is TGTGCCAGCATCTTAACAGGGGACAACACTGAAGCTTTCTTT. Protein product: CASILTGDNTEAFF. The whole variable domain, remainder taken from reference TRBV5-5 and TRBJ1-1, is DAGVTQSPTHLIKTRGQQVTLRCSPISGHKSVSWYQQVLGQGPQFIFQYYEKEERGRGNFPDRFSARQFPNYSSELNVNALLLGDSALYLCASILTGDNTEAFFGQGTRLTVV.

This clonotype came up a few times. J is TRBJ2-1 and V is TRBV20-1; TRBD2 matches at 7 bases. The V segment lost 0 bases and the J segment 7 bases; nucleotides outside the gene matches: 3. The CDR3 has 13 amino acids. The germline CDR1 and CDR2 sequences are DFQATT and SNEGSKA (reference sequence). The CDR3 region has the DNA TGCAGTGCTAGAGAGGCTAGCGGTAATGAGCAGTTCTTC. Translated, it gives CSAREASGNEQFF.

The chain joins TRBV6-5 to TRBJ2-5; tentatively, D is TRBD2 (7 bases). V gave up 2 bases and J gave up 2 bases, with 21 bases separating them. This CDR3 has 18 residues. The germline CDR1 and CDR2 sequences are MNHEY and SVGAGI. The CDR3 DNA sequence: TGTGCCAGCAGTTACAGATTGGGGGGCCAGGGACTACAAGAGACCCAGTACTTC. This translates into CASSYRLGGQGLQETQYF.

Only a few counts were recorded for this clonotype. J is TRBJ2-1 and V is TRBV6-5; D might be TRBD1 (6 bases). CDR3 length: 14 amino acids. Trimming pared 4 bases from V and 6 bases from J, leaving 13 bases between. Germline CDR1 MNHEY, CDR2 SVGAGI. The CDR3 is CASSFTGTGNEQFF. Here the CDR3 DNA reads TGTGCCAGCAGTTTTACAGGGACGGGCAATGAGCAGTTCTTC.

This chain links TRBV12-3 or TRBV12-4 with TRBJ2-1; no clear D. The germline V and J ends were trimmed by 6 bases and 12 bases, with 18 bases remaining between them. CDR3 length equals 13 residues. The CDR3 bases are TGTGCCAGCAGCCCTACCGTTAGCATTGGGCAGTTCTTC. Protein sequence: CASSPTVSIGQFF.

This clonotype was recorded many times. The chain carries TRBV11-2 and TRBJ2-1; the match to TRBD1 covers 12 bases. The CDR3 is 19 amino acids. CDR1 is SGHAT and CDR2 is FQNNGV in the germline V gene. Unmatched junction bases numbered 11, after V lost 5 bases and J lost 0 bases. The DNA for the CDR3 is TGTGCCAGCAGCCGATACGGGACAGGGGGCCCTAGCTCCTACAATGAGCAGTTCTTC. Translated: CASSRYGTGGPSSYNEQFF.

The chain has TRBV29-1 and TRBJ2-1; 8 bases agree with TRBD2. CDR1 is SQVTM and CDR2 is ANQGSEA in the germline V gene. Trimming took 7 bases from V and 4 from J; bases not matched to a gene: 9. The CDR3 has 14 residues. The CDR3 region has the DNA TGCAGCGGTGTAGCGGGGCTAAGGTACAATGAGCAGTTCTTC. It translates to CSGVAGLRYNEQFF.

The chain has TRBV6-2 or TRBV6-3 and TRBJ2-3; tentatively, D is TRBD1 (5 bases). Per the germline V gene, CDR1 is MNHEY and CDR2 is SVGEGT. The CDR3 spans 15 residues. V lost 4 bases and J lost 1, with 12 bases in between. CDR3 bases: TGTGCCAGCAGTTCAGCAGGGCAGGGCACAGATACGCAGTATTTT. As protein: CASSSAGQGTDTQYF.

Regarding this clonotype: Possible read error: a much larger clone is one base away. This chain connects TRBV3-1 to TRBJ2-7, with 11 bases fitting TRBD2. The CDR3 consists of 15 residues. Germline assignment: CDR1 LGHDT and CDR2 YNNKEL (reference sequence). V shed 1 base and J 3 bases; nucleotides not matched to a gene: 2. In DNA, the CDR3 is TGTGCCAGCAGCCAAGGTACTAGCGGGGGCTACGAGCAGTACTTC. Translated, it gives CASSQGTSGGYEQYF.